This TCR beta chain came from a study of T cell changes during pregnancy in multiple sclerosis (dated by TCRdb to 2018 to 2020). About the investigation overall: Changes in the T cell repertoire over the course of pregnancy were examined in this study in women with multiple sclerosis.

The library relied on the immunoSEQ multiplex PCR assay. This immuneACCESS table, as held by TCRdb, lists in-frame sequences with V and J called but not all clones. Of the missing ones, under half trace to an unresolved V gene in checked studies; the others have no known cause. In all, the sample holds 79,000 or so clones, and approximately 90% of those were seen once. The top ten clones comprise approximately 3.5% of the sample. CDR1 and CDR2 were assigned from the germline V gene (reference sequence) as LNHDA and SQIVND. Spanning cysteine to phenylalanine, the CDR3 consists of 15 amino acids. The only DNA kept is the CDR3, 45 bases in frame from the first base. V ends up 6 bases short and J 6 bases short, with an unmatched junction base count of 9. Remarks on this clone: Its antigen is still unknown. No per-base quality is available; no much larger clone lies one base away.

This sequence originates from a female donor with multiple sclerosis, enrolled in a pregnancy study. Specimen: peripheral blood, collected before pregnancy. The rearranged chain carries TRBV19 and TRBJ2-3; the junction holds 10 bases that match TRBD2. The DNA sequence reads TGTGCCAGTAGCACGGGACTAGCGACGACGGATACGCAGTATTTT. It translates to CASSTGLATTDTQYF.